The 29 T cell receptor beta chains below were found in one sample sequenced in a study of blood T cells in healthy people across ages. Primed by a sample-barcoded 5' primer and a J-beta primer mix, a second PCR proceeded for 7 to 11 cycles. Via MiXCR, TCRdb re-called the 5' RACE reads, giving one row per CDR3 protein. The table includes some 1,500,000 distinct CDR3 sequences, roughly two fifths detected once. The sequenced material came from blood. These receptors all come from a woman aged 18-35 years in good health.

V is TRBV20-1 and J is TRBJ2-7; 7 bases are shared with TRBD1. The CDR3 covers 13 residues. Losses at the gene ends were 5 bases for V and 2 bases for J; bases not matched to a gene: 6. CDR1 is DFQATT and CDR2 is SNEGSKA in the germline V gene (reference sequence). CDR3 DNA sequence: TGCAGTGCTCCCCGGGACAGCACCTACGAGCAGTACTTC. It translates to CSAPRDSTYEQYF.

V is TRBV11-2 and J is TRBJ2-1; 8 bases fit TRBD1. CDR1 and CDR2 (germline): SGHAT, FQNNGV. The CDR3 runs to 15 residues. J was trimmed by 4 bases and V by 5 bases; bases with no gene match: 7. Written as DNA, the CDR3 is TGTGCCAGCAGCCAGGGAGACAGGGGATACAATGAGCAGTTCTTC. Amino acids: CASSQGDRGYNEQFF.

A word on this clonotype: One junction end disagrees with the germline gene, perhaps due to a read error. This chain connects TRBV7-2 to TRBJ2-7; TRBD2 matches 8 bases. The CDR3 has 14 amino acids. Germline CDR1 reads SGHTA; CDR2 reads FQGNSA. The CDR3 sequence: CARSTGGAFYEQYF. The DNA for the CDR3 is TGCGCCCGCAGTACCGGGGGGGCATTCTACGAGCAGTACTTC.

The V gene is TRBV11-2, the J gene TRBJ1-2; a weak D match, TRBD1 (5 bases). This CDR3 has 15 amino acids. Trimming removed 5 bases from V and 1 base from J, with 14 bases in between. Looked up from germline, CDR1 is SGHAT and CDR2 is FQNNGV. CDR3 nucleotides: TGTGCCAGCAGCCTCCTCCAGGGATATAACTATGGCTACACCTTC. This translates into CASSLLQGYNYGYTF.

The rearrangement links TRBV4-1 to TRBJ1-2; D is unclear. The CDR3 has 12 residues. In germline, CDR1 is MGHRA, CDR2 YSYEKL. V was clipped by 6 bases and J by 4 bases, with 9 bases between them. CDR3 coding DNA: TGCGCCAGCAGTGGGTTCGCCTATGGCTACACCTTC. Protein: CASSGFAYGYTF.

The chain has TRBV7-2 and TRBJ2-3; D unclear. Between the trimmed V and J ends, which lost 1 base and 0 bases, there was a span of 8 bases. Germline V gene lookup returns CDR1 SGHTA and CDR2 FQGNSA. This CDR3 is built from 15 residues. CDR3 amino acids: CASSLEQLSTDTQYF. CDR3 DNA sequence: TGTGCCAGCAGCTTAGAACAGCTCAGCACAGATACGCAGTATTTT. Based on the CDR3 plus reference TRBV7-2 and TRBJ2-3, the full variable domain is GAGVSQSPSNKVTEKGKDVELRCDPISGHTALYWYRQSLGQGLEFLIYFQGNSAPDKSGLPSDRFSAERTGGSVSTLTIQRTQQEDSAVYLCASSLEQLSTDTQYFGPGTRLTVL.

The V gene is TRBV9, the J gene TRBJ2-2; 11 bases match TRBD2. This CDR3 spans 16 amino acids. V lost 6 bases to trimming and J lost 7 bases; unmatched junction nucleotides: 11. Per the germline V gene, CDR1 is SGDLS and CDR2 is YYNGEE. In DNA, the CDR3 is TGTGCCAGCACCTTAGGGCCGGGACTAGCGGACGGGGAGCTGTTTTTT. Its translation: CASTLGPGLADGELFF. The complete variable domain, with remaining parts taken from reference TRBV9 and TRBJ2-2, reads DSGVTQTPKHLITATGQRVTLRCSPRSGDLSVYWYQQSLDQGLQFLIQYYNGEERAKGNILERFSAQQFPDLHSELNLSSLELGDSALYFCASTLGPGLADGELFFGEGSRLTVL.

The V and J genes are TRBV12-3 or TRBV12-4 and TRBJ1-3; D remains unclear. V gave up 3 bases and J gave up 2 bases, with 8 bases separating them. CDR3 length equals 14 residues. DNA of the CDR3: TGTGCCAGCAGTTTTCTTTTACCTGGAAACACCATATATTTT. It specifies CASSFLLPGNTIYF.

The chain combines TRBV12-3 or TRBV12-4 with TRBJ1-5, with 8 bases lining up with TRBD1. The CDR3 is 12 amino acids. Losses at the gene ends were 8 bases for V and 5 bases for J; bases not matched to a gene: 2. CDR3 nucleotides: TGTGCCAGCGGACAGGGACATCAGCCCCAGCATTTT. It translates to CASGQGHQPQHF.

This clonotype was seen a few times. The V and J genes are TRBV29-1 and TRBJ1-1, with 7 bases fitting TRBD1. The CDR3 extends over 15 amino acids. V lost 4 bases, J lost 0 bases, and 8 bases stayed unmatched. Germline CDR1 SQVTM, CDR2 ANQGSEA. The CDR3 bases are TGCAGCGTTGTCCGCGACAGGGCCGTGAACACTGAAGCTTTCTTT. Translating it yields CSVVRDRAVNTEAFF. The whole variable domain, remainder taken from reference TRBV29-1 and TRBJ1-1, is SAVISQKPSRDICQRGTSLTIQCQVDSQVTMMFWYRQQPGQSLTLIATANQGSEATYESGFVIDKFPISRPNLTFSTLTVSNMSPEDSSIYLCSVVRDRAVNTEAFFGQGTRLTVV.

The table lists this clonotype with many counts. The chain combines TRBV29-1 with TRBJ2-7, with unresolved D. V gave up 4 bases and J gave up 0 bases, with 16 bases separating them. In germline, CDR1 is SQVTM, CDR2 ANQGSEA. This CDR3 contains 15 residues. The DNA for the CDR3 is TGCAGCGTTGGGTCCGATGCATTCCACTCCTACGAGCAGTACTTC. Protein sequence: CSVGSDAFHSYEQYF.

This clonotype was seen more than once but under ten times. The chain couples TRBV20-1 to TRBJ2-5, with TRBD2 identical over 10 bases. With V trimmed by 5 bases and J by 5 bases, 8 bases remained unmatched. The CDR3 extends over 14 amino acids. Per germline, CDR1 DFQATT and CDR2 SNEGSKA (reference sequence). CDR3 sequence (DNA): TGCAGTGCTCCACTAGCGGGGTTAGGGGAGACCCAGTACTTC. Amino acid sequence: CSAPLAGLGETQYF.

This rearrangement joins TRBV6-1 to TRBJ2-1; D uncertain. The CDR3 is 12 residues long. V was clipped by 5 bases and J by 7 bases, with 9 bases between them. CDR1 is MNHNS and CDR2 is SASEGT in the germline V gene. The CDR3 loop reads CASSPLENEQFF. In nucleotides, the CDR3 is TGTGCCAGCAGTCCACTTGAAAATGAGCAGTTCTTC.

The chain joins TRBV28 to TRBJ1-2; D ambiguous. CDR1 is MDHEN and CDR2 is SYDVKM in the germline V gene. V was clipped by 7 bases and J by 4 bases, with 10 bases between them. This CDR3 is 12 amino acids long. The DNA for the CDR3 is TGTGCCAGCACCCTACACCCCTATGGCTACACCTTC. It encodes CASTLHPYGYTF.

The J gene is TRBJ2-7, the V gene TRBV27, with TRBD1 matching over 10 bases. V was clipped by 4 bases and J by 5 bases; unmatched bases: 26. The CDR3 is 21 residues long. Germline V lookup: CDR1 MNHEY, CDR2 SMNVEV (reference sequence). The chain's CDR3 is CASSSRFVTGGRRASIDEQYF. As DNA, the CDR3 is TGTGCCAGCAGTTCCCGTTTTGTGACAGGGGGCCGGAGGGCTTCTATCGACGAGCAGTACTTC.

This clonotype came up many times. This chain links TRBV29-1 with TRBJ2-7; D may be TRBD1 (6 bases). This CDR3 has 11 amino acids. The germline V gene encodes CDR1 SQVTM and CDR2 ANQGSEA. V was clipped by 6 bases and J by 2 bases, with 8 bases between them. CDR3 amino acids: CSVGTTYEQYF. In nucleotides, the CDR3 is TGCAGCGTCGGGACAACCTACGAGCAGTACTTC.

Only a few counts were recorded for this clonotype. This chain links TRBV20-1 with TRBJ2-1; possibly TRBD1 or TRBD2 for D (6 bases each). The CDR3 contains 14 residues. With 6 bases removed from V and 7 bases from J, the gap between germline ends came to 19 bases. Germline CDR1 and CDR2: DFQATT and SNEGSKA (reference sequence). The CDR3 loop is CSARSGAGGNEQFF. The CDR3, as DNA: TGCAGTGCCCGGTCGGGGGCCGGGGGAAATGAGCAGTTCTTC.

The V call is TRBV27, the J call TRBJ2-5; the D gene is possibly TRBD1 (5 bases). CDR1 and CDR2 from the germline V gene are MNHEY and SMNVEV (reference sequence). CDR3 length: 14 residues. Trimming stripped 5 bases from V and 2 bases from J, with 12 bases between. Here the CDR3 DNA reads TGTGCCAGCAGTCCTCGACAGAATCAAGAGACCCAGTACTTC. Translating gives CASSPRQNQETQYF.

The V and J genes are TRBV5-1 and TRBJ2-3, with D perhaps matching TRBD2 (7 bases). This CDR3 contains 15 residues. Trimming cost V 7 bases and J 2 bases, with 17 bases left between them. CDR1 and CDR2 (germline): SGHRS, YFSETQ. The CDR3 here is CASAFSGGLTDTQYF. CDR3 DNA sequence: TGCGCCAGCGCATTTTCCGGGGGGCTCACAGATACGCAGTATTTT.

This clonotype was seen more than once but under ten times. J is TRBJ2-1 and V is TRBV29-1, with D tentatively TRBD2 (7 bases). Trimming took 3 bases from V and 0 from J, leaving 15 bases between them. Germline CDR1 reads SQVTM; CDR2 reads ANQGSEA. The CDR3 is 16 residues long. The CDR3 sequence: CSVERGGGGSYNEQFF. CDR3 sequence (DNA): TGCAGCGTTGAGCGAGGGGGGGGAGGCTCCTACAATGAGCAGTTCTTC.

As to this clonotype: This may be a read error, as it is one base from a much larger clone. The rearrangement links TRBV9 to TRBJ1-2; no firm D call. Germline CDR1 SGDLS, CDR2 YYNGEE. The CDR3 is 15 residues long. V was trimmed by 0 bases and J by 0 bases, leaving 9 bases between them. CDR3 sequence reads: CASSVDEAANYGYTF. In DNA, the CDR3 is TGTGCCAGCAGCGTAGACGAGGCCGCTAACTATGGCTACACCTTC.

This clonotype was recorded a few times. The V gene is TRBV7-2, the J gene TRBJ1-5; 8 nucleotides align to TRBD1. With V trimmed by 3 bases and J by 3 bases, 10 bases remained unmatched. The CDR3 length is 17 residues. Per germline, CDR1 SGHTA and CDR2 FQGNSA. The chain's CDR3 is CASSFARDRSFNQPQHF. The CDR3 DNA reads TGTGCCAGCAGCTTCGCCCGGGACAGGAGTTTCAATCAGCCCCAGCATTTT. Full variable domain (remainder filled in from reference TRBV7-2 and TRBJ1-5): GAGVSQSPSNKVTEKGKDVELRCDPISGHTALYWYRQSLGQGLEFLIYFQGNSAPDKSGLPSDRFSAERTGGSVSTLTIQRTQQEDSAVYLCASSFARDRSFNQPQHFGDGTRLSIL.

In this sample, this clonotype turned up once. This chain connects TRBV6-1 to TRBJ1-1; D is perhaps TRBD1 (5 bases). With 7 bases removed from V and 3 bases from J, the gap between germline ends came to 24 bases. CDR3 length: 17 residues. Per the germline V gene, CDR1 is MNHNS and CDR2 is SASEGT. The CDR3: CASTIIGTGRRDTEAFF. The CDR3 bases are TGTGCCAGCACCATAATAGGGACTGGCAGGCGGGACACTGAAGCTTTCTTT.

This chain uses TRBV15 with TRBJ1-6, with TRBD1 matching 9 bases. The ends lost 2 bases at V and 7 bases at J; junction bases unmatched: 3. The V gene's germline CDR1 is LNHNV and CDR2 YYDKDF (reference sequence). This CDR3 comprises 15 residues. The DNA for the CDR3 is TGTGCCACCAGCAGATTGGGACAGGGAAATTCACCCCTCCACTTT. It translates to CATSRLGQGNSPLHF. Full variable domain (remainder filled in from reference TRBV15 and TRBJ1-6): DAMVIQNPRYQVTQFGKPVTLSCSQTLNHNVMYWYQQKSSQAPKLLFHYYDKDFNNEADTPDNFQSRRPNTSFCFLDIRSPGLGDTAMYLCATSRLGQGNSPLHFGNGTRLTVT.

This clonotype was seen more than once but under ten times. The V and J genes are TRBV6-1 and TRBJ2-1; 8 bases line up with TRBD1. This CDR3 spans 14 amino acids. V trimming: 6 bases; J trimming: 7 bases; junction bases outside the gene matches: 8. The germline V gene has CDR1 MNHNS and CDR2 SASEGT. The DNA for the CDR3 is TGTGCCAGCAGGGACAGGGCCCTGGGGAATGAGCAGTTCTTC. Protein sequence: CASRDRALGNEQFF.

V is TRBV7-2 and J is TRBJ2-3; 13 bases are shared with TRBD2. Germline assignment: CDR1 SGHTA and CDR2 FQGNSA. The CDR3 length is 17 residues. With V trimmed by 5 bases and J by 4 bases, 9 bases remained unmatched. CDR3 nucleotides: TGTGCCAGCAGCCACACTAGCGGGGGGGCCGTGGCAGATACGCAGTATTTT. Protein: CASSHTSGGAVADTQYF.

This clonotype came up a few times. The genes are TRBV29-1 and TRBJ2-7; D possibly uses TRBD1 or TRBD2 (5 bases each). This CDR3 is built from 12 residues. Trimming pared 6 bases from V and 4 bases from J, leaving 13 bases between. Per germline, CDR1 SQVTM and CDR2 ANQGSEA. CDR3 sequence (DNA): TGCAGCGTCGAGGGGCTAGATTACGAGCAGTACTTC. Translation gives CSVEGLDYEQYF.

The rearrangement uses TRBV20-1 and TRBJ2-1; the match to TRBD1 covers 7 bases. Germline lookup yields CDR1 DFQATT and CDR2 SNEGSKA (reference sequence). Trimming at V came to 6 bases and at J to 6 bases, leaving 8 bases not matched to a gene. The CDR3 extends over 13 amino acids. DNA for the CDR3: TGCAGTGCCCTGAAAGACAGGGTCAATGAGCAGTTCTTC. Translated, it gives CSALKDRVNEQFF.

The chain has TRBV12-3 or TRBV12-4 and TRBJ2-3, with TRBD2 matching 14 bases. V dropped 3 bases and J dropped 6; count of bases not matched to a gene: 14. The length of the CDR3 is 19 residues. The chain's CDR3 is CASSFDRLAGGRGVDTQYF. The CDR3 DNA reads TGTGCCAGCAGTTTCGACCGACTAGCGGGGGGGCGAGGCGTGGATACGCAGTATTTT.